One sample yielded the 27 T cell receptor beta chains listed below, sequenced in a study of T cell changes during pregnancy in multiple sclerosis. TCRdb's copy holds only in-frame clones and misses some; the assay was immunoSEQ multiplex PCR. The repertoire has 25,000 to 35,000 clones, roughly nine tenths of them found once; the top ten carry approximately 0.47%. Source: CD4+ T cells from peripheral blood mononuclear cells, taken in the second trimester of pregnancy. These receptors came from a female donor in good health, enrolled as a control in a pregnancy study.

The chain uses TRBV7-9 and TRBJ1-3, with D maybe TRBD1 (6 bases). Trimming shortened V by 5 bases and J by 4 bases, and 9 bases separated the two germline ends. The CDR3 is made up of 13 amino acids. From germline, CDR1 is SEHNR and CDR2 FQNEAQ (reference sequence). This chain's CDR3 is CASSLGQGNTIYF. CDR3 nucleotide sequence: TGTGCCAGCAGCCTAGGACAGGGAAACACCATATATTTT.

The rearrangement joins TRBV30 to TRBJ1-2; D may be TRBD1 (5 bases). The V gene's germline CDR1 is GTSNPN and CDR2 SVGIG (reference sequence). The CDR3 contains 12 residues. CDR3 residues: CGGVGRHYGYTF. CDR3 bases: TGTGGAGGGGTAGGGAGGCACTATGGCTACACCTTC.

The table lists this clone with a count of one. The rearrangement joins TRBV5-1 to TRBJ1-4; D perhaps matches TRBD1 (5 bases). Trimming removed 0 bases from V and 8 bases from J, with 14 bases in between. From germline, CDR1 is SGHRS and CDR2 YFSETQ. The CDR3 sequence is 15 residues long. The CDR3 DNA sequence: TGCGCCAGCAGCTTGGTAGGCAGGGTGGAGGAAAAACTGTTTTTT. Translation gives CASSLVGRVEEKLFF.

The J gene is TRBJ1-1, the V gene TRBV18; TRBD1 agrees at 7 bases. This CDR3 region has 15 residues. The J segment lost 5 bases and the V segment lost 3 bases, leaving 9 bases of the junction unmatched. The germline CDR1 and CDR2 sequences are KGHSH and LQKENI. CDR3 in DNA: TGTGCCAGCTCACCCCAGACAGGGTATCATACTGAAGCTTTCTTT. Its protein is CASSPQTGYHTEAFF.

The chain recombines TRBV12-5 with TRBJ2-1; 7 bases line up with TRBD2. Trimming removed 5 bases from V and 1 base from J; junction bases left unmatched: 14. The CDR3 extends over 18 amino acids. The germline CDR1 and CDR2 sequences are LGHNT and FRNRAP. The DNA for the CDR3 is TGTGCTAGTGGTGTACCCGGATCGACTAGCCTGTCCTACAATGAGCAGTTCTTC. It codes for CASGVPGSTSLSYNEQFF. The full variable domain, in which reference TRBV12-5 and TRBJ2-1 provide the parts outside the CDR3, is DARVTQTPRHKVTEMGQEVTMRCQPILGHNTVFWYRQTMMQGLELLAYFRNRAPLDDSGMPKDRFSAEMPDATLATLKIQPSEPRDSAVYFCASGVPGSTSLSYNEQFFGPGTRLTVL.

The CDR3 region is CAWSVLGRAPYGYTF. As DNA, the CDR3 is TGTGCCTGGAGTGTACTCGGCAGGGCCCCCTATGGCTACACCTTC. The chain uses TRBV30 and TRBJ1-2, with D perhaps matching TRBD1 (5 bases). Germline V gene data show CDR1 as GTSNPN and CDR2 as SVGIG (reference sequence). This CDR3 spans 15 amino acids. Trimming left V 0 bases short and J 4 bases short, with 15 bases between.

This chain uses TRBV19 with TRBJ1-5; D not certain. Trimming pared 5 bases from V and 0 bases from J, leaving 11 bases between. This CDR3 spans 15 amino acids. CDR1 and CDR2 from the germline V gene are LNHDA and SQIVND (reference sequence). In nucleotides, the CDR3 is TGTGCCAGTAGTTCGGGTGCGAATAGCAATCAGCCCCAGCATTTT. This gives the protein CASSSGANSNQPQHF.

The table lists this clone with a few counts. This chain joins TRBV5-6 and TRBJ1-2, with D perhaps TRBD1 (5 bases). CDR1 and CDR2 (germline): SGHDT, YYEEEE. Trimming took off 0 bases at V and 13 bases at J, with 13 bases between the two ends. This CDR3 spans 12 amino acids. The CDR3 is CASSLGPGMATF. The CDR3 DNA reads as TGTGCCAGCAGCTTGGGGCCAGGGATGGCCACCTTC.

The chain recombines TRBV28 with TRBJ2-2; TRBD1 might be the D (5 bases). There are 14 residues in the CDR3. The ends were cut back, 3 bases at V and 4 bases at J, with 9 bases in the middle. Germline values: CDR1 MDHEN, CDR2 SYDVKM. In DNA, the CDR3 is TGTGCCAGCAGTTTCGACAGCCTCACCGGGGAGCTGTTTTTT. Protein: CASSFDSLTGELFF. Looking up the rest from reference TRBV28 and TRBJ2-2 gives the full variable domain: DVKVTQSSRYLVKRTGEKVFLECVQDMDHENMFWYRQDPGLGLRLIYFSYDVKMKEKGDIPEGYSVSREKKERFSLILESASTNQTSMYLCASSFDSLTGELFFGEGSRLTVL.

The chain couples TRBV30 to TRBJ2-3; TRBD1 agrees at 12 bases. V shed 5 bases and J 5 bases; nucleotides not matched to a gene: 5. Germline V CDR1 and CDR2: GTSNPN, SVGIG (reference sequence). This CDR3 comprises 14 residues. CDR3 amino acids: CAWAGTGGLDTQYF. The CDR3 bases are TGTGCCTGGGCCGGGACAGGGGGCTTAGATACGCAGTATTTT.

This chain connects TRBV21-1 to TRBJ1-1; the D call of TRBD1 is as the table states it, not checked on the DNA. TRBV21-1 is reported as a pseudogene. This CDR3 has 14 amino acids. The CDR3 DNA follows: TGTGCCAGCAGCCCGGCGGACAGGGGAACTGAAGCTTTCTTT. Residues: CASSPADRGTEAFF.

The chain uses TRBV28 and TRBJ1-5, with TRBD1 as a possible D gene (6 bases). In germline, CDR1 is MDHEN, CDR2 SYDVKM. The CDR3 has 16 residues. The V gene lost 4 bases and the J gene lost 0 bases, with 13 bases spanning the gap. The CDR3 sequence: CASSSSGTYSNQPQHF. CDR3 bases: TGTGCCAGCAGTTCATCCGGGACATATAGCAATCAGCCCCAGCATTTT.

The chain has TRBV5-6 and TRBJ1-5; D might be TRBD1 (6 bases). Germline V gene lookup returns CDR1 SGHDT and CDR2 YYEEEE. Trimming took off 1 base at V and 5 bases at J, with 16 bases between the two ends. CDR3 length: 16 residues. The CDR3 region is CASSLFRGGGDQPQHF. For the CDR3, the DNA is TGTGCCAGCAGCTTGTTTAGAGGGGGTGGCGATCAGCCCCAGCATTTT.

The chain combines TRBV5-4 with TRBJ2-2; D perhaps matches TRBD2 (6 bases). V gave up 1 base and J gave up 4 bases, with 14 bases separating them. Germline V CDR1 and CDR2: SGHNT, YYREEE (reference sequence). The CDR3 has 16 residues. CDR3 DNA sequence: TGTGCCAGCAGCTTGTTGGGGGGTGTGACCACCGGGGAGCTGTTTTTT. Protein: CASSLLGGVTTGELFF.

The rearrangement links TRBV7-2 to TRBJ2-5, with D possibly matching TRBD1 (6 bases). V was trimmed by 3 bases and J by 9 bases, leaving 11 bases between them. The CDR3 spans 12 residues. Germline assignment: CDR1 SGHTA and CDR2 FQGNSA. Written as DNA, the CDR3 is TGTGCCAGCAGCTTTCGGCAGGGGCCCCAGTACTTC. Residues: CASSFRQGPQYF.

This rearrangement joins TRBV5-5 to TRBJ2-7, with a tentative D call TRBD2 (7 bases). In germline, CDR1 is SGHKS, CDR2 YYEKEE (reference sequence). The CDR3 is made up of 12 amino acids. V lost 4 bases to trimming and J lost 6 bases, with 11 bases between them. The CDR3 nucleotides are TGTGCCAGCAGCGGGGGGGGCTCCGAGCAGTACTTC. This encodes CASSGGGSEQYF. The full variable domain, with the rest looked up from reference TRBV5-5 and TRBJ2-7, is DAGVTQSPTHLIKTRGQQVTLRCSPISGHKSVSWYQQVLGQGPQFIFQYYEKEERGRGNFPDRFSARQFPNYSSELNVNALLLGDSALYLCASSGGGSEQYFGPGTRLTVT.

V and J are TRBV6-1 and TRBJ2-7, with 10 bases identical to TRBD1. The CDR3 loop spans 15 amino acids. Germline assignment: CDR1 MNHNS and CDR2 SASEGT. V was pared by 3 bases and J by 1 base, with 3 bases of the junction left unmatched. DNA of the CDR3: TGTGCCAGCAGTGACCGGGACAGGGGTTCCTACGAGCAGTACTTC. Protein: CASSDRDRGSYEQYF.

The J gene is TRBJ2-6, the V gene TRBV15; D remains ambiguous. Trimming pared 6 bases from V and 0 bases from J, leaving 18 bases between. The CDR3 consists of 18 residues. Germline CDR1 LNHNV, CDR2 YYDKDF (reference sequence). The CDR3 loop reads CATRESGQVGSGANVLTF. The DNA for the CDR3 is TGTGCCACCAGAGAATCCGGCCAGGTCGGCTCTGGGGCCAACGTCCTGACTTTC.

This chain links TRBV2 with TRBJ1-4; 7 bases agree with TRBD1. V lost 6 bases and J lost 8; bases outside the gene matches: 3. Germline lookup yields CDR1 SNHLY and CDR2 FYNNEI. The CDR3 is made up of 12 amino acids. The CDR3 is CASRRDSEKLFF. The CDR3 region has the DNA TGTGCCAGCAGGAGGGACAGCGAAAAACTGTTTTTT.

The chain's CDR3 is CASSTGTGNSYGYTF. For the CDR3, the DNA is TGTGCCAGTAGTACCGGGACAGGAAACTCCTATGGCTACACCTTC. The rearrangement joins TRBV19 to TRBJ1-2, with 8 bases lining up with TRBD1. This CDR3 comprises 15 residues. J gave up 4 bases and V 4 bases, and 8 bases lay outside the gene matches. Germline CDR1 and CDR2: LNHDA and SQIVND (reference sequence).

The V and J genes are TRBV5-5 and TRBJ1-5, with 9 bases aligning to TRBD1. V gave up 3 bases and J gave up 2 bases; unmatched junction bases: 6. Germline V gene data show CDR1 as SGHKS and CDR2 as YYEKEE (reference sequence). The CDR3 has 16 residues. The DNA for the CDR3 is TGTGCCAGCAGCTCGACAGGGGGACTGGGCAATCAGCCCCAGCATTTT. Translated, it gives CASSSTGGLGNQPQHF. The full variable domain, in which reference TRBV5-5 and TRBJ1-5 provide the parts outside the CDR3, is DAGVTQSPTHLIKTRGQQVTLRCSPISGHKSVSWYQQVLGQGPQFIFQYYEKEERGRGNFPDRFSARQFPNYSSELNVNALLLGDSALYLCASSSTGGLGNQPQHFGDGTRLSIL.

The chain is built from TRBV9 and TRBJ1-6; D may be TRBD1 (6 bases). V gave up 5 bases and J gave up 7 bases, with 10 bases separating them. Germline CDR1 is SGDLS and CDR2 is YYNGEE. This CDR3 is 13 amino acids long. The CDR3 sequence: CASSITGNSPLHF. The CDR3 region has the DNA TGTGCCAGCAGTATTACAGGGAATTCACCCCTCCACTTT.

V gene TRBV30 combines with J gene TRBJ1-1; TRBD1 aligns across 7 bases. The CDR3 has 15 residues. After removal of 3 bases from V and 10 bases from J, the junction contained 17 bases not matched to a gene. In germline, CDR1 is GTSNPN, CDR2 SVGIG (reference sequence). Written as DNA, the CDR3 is TGTGCCTGGAGCGACAGGGTTCTCAACCCTAGGCGAGCTTTCTTT. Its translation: CAWSDRVLNPRRAFF.

CDR3 residues: CAWSVGLGGISGNTIYF. Here the CDR3 DNA reads TGTGCCTGGAGTGTAGGGCTGGGGGGGATCTCTGGAAACACCATATATTTT. The rearrangement uses TRBV30 and TRBJ1-3; D is possibly TRBD1 (5 bases). Germline V gives CDR1 GTSNPN, CDR2 SVGIG (reference sequence). This CDR3 has 17 amino acids. V was clipped by 0 bases and J by 0 bases, with 15 bases between them.

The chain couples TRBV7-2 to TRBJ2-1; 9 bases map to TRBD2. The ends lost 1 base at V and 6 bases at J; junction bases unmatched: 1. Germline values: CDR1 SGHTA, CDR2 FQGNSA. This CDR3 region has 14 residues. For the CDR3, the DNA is TGTGCCAGCAGCTTAGAGGGACTAGCCAATGAGCAGTTCTTC. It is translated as CASSLEGLANEQFF.

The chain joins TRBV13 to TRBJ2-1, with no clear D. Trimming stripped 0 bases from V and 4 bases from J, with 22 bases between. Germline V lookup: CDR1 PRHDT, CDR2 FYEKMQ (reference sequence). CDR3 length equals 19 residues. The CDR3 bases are TGTGCCAGCAGCTTAGGCGGCAGCTACTGGTCTGAGGATTACAATGAGCAGTTCTTC. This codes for CASSLGGSYWSEDYNEQFF.

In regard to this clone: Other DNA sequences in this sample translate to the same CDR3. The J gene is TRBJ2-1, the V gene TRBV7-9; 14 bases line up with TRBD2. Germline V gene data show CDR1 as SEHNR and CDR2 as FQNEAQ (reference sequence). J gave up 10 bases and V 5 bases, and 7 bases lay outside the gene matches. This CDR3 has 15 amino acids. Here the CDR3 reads CASSPTSGRAQEQFF. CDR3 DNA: TGTGCCAGCAGCCCGACTAGCGGGAGGGCCCAGGAGCAGTTCTTC.